These 30 T cell receptor beta chains were all obtained from the same sample, sequenced in a study of Graves' ophthalmopathy and Graves' hyperthyroidism. TCR beta CDR3 amplification used RNA transcripts. First-round RT-PCR with HTBI primers preceded a second-round multiplex PCR. MiXCR was run by TCRdb on the multiplex PCR reads, yielding one entry per CDR3 protein. The profile shows about 1.2 million distinct CDR3 sequences, about 35% of them singletons. Sequencing was performed on peripheral blood or thyroid tissue (not recorded which). The receptors were gathered from an adult man with Graves' hyperthyroidism.

Ten or more counts support this clonotype. The chain uses TRBV10-3 and TRBJ2-5, with TRBD2 as a possible D gene (7 bases). Germline values: CDR1 ENHRY, CDR2 SYGVKD. This CDR3 has 14 residues. Trimming stripped 6 bases from V and 5 bases from J, with 16 bases between. The CDR3 DNA follows: TGTGCCATCAGCTCCCGGGGGGCAGGTGAGACCCAGTACTTC. It encodes CAISSRGAGETQYF.

This chain joins TRBV12-3 or TRBV12-4 and TRBJ2-5; D possibly matches TRBD1 or TRBD2 (6 bases each). The ends were cut back, 1 base at V and 7 bases at J, with 13 bases in the middle. CDR3 length equals 14 residues. DNA for the CDR3: TGTGCCAGCAGTTTAGGTACGGGGGCGCGGACCCAGTACTTC. This gives the protein CASSLGTGARTQYF.

The V and J genes are TRBV20-1 and TRBJ1-6, with a possible D match to TRBD1 (5 bases). V was pared by 4 bases and J by 9 bases, with 16 bases between. Germline V gene lookup returns CDR1 DFQATT and CDR2 SNEGSKA (reference sequence). This CDR3 contains 14 residues. CDR3 DNA: TGCAGTGCTACCCGACCTGGGGGAGGTTCACCCCTCCACTTT. It specifies CSATRPGGGSPLHF.

This clonotype was counted a few times. The chain combines TRBV29-1 with TRBJ1-1; D is ambiguous. The CDR3 runs to 13 residues. Germline V gene data show CDR1 as SQVTM and CDR2 as ANQGSEA. The CDR3 DNA sequence: TGCAGTTTATACGGGAGGGAGAACACTGAAGCTTTCTTT. Protein: CSLYGRENTEAFF.

This clonotype was counted at least ten times. The chain employs TRBV29-1 and TRBJ2-7; D is possibly TRBD1 (5 bases). CDR3 length equals 14 residues. V shed 5 bases and J shed 3 bases, with 17 bases lying between them. Germline CDR1 and CDR2: SQVTM and ANQGSEA. CDR3 sequence reads: CSVFSPPDNYEQYF. The CDR3 DNA sequence: TGCAGCGTTTTCTCCCCCCCGGACAACTACGAGCAGTACTTC.

The table lists this clonotype with a few counts. This chain joins TRBV20-1 and TRBJ1-6; no clear D gene. Per the germline V gene, CDR1 is DFQATT and CDR2 is SNEGSKA (reference sequence). V gave up 2 bases and J gave up 7 bases, with 9 bases separating them. CDR3 size: 13 residues. CDR3 sequence reads: CSARSGGNSPLHF. The CDR3 DNA is TGCAGTGCTAGAAGCGGCGGAAATTCACCCCTCCACTTT.

This clonotype was counted at least ten times. V gene TRBV10-3 combines with J gene TRBJ2-7; D could derive from TRBD1 or TRBD2 (5 bases each). CDR3 length: 14 residues. Germline V lookup: CDR1 ENHRY, CDR2 SYGVKD. The germline V and J ends were trimmed by 7 bases and 6 bases, with 19 bases remaining between them. In DNA, the CDR3 is TGTGCCATCAACTCCGTACCTACGGGGACCGAGCAGTACTTC. Amino acids: CAINSVPTGTEQYF.

This chain joins TRBV4-3 and TRBJ1-5; D is ambiguous. The V gene's germline CDR1 is LGHNA and CDR2 YSLEER. V was clipped by 0 bases and J by 8 bases, with 14 bases between them. The CDR3 loop spans 15 amino acids. The CDR3 loop reads CASSQDGTPPEPQHF. The CDR3 bases are TGCGCCAGCAGCCAAGATGGAACACCCCCGGAGCCCCAGCATTTT.

This clonotype showed up just a few times. The rearrangement uses TRBV29-1 and TRBJ1-1, with TRBD1 matching over 7 bases. The CDR3 spans 15 residues. CDR1 SQVTM and CDR2 ANQGSEA come from the germline V gene. The junction had 11 bases not matched to a gene; V was cut back by 1 base and J by 6 bases. CDR3 sequence (DNA): TGCAGCGTTGAAGCCCCCCAGGACCAGGGGGCTGAAGCTTTCTTT. The encoded protein is CSVEAPQDQGAEAFF.

This clonotype showed up many times. The rearrangement joins TRBV5-1 to TRBJ1-1; 8 nucleotides align to TRBD1. The CDR3 spans 15 residues. Trimming removed 2 bases from V and 4 bases from J; junction bases left unmatched: 7. Germline V gene data show CDR1 as SGHRS and CDR2 as YFSETQ. The CDR3 nucleotides read TGCGCCAGCAGCTTATCGGGACAGGCAAGCACTGAAGCTTTCTTT. Protein product: CASSLSGQASTEAFF.

In the case of this clonotype: One end of the junction fails to match germline, which may point to a read error. The chain employs TRBV7-9 and TRBJ1-1; TRBD1 is a possible D gene (5 bases). The germline gives CDR1 SEHNR, CDR2 FQNEAQ (reference sequence). There are 15 residues in the CDR3. The CDR3 reads CASSFSEQESTEAFF. CDR3 DNA: TGTGCCAGTAGCTTCTCGGAACAGGAAAGCACTGAAGCTTTCTTT.

This clonotype was found a few times. V is TRBV28 and J is TRBJ2-7; perhaps D is TRBD1 or TRBD2 (5 bases each). The CDR3 runs 14 residues. The V and J ends lost 8 bases and 3 bases respectively, with 17 bases between them. Germline V gives CDR1 MDHEN, CDR2 SYDVKM. The CDR3 protein is CASRRADTYYEQYF. The CDR3 DNA follows: TGTGCCAGCCGTAGAGCGGACACCTACTACGAGCAGTACTTC.

Notes on this clonotype: At one boundary the junction diverges from the germline segment, which might be a read error. The chain links TRBV29-1 to TRBJ1-2; maybe TRBD1 (6 bases). In germline, CDR1 is SQVTM, CDR2 ANQGSEA. The CDR3 contains 12 residues. Here the CDR3 DNA reads TGCAGCGTTGAACTGGGGGCGTTTGGTGAAGCTTTC. Translated, it gives CSVELGAFGEAF.

The chain employs TRBV12-5 and TRBJ1-2, with a weak D call TRBD1 (6 bases). The CDR3 contains 15 residues. Germline V gene sequence: CDR1 LGHNT, CDR2 FRNRAP. V dropped 3 bases and J dropped 2 bases, with 13 bases sitting between them. The CDR3 coding sequence is TGTGCTAGTGGTTTCGGTAACACAGGGAACTATGGCTACACCTTC. Translated: CASGFGNTGNYGYTF.

The rearrangement joins TRBV9 to TRBJ1-6; D might be TRBD1 (5 bases). The germline V gene encodes CDR1 SGDLS and CDR2 YYNGEE. Trimming took off 3 bases at V and 7 bases at J, with 11 bases between the two ends. This CDR3 is built from 14 residues. CDR3 residues: CASSGGAANSPLHF. The CDR3 nucleotides read TGTGCCAGCAGCGGCGGGGCCGCGAATTCACCCCTCCACTTT.

The rearrangement uses TRBV7-2 and TRBJ2-5; TRBD2 matches at 7 bases. CDR3 length: 15 amino acids. With 5 bases clipped from V and 5 bases from J, the junction kept 11 bases outside the gene matches. Per the germline V gene, CDR1 is SGHTA and CDR2 is FQGNSA. The DNA of the CDR3 is TGTGCCAGCAGCCTGACTAGCTGGAGGCTCGAGACCCAGTACTTC. Its protein is CASSLTSWRLETQYF. Variable domain in full (rest from reference TRBV7-2 and TRBJ2-5): GAGVSQSPSNKVTEKGKDVELRCDPISGHTALYWYRQSLGQGLEFLIYFQGNSAPDKSGLPSDRFSAERTGGSVSTLTIQRTQQEDSAVYLCASSLTSWRLETQYFGPGTRLLVL.

The rearrangement links TRBV5-8 to TRBJ1-1; TRBD1 is a possible D gene (5 bases). The CDR3 has 12 amino acids. The V end lost 3 bases, the J end lost 7 bases, and 10 bases lay between the germline ends. Germline V lookup: CDR1 SGHTS, CDR2 YDEGEE. The chain's CDR3 is CASSWGTIEAFF. Written as DNA, the CDR3 is TGTGCCAGCAGCTGGGGGACTATTGAAGCTTTCTTT.

The V gene is TRBV19, the J gene TRBJ2-6; 7 nucleotides align to TRBD1. Trimming took 11 bases from V and 2 from J; bases not matched to a gene: 12. The CDR3 totals 16 residues. Germline V gene sequence: CDR1 LNHDA, CDR2 SQIVND (reference sequence). The CDR3 bases are TGTGCCGGATCACCAGGGGACAGTCCTGGGGCCAACGTCCTGACTTTC. Translation gives CAGSPGDSPGANVLTF.

This clonotype was counted a few times. At one end, the junction sequence differs from germline, possibly due to a read error. This rearrangement joins TRBV15 to TRBJ2-5; possibly TRBD2 for D (5 bases). The CDR3 runs 14 residues. Per the germline V gene, CDR1 is LNHNV and CDR2 is YYDKDF (reference sequence). In DNA form, the CDR3 reads TGTGCCAGCAGCCAAGCGGCCCCCGTGGAGACCCAGTACTTC. As protein: CASSQAAPVETQYF. Supplemented by reference TRBV15 and TRBJ2-5, the full variable domain reads DAMVIQNPRYQVTQFGKPVTLSCSQTLNHNVMYWYQQKSSQAPKLLFHYYDKDFNNEADTPDNFQSRRPNTSFCFLDIRSPGLGDTAMYLCASSQAAPVETQYFGPGTRLLVL.

In this sample, this clonotype turned up once. The chain carries TRBV25-1 and TRBJ1-2; a weak D match, TRBD1 (5 bases). Trimming stripped 10 bases from V and 4 bases from J, with 25 bases between. The CDR3 length is 16 residues. The germline CDR1 and CDR2 sequences are MGHDK and SYGVNS. CDR3 residues: CATNQAPIQATYGYTF. The CDR3 region has the DNA TGTGCCACCAACCAGGCTCCTATACAGGCGACCTATGGCTACACCTTC.

On this clonotype itself: The junction and the germline gene differ at one end; a read error may be behind it. J is TRBJ1-3 and V is TRBV7-9; D is unclear. The CDR3 is 16 residues long. Germline V gives CDR1 SEHNR, CDR2 FQNEAQ (reference sequence). The CDR3 DNA sequence: TGTGCCAGCAGCTTAGCGCTTCCAGACTCTGGAGACACCATATATTTT. This gives the protein CASSLALPDSGDTIYF.

The V gene is TRBV9, the J gene TRBJ1-5; D not resolved. Trimming pared 0 bases from V and 7 bases from J, leaving 11 bases between. In germline, CDR1 is SGDLS, CDR2 YYNGEE. This CDR3 has 14 amino acids. In DNA, the CDR3 is TGTGCCAGCAGCGTAGACAGCGCAAGCCAGCCCCAGCATTTT. Protein sequence: CASSVDSASQPQHF.

This clonotype was detected many times. This rearrangement joins TRBV7-2 to TRBJ1-1; 9 bases match TRBD1. This CDR3 contains 14 residues. In germline, CDR1 is SGHTA, CDR2 FQGNSA. The trim removed 4 bases at V and 4 bases at J, leaving 4 bases unmatched. The CDR3 DNA reads as TGTGCCAGCAGCTCCCGGACAGGGGCCACTGAAGCTTTCTTT. Its translation: CASSSRTGATEAFF.

This chain uses TRBV4-3 with TRBJ1-2, with 10 positions matching TRBD1. Germline V gene data show CDR1 as LGHNA and CDR2 as YSLEER. Unmatched junction bases numbered 8, after V lost 6 bases and J lost 4 bases. This CDR3 spans 15 amino acids. CDR3 residues: CASRDRDRGSYGYTF. CDR3 DNA: TGCGCCAGCAGGGACCGGGACAGGGGTTCCTATGGCTACACCTTC.

This clonotype was seen a few times. The genes are TRBV6-6 and TRBJ2-5; D is possibly TRBD2 (5 bases). Germline V gene data show CDR1 as MNHNY and CDR2 as SVGAGI (reference sequence). There are 12 residues in the CDR3. The ends were cut back, 7 bases at V and 1 base at J, with 7 bases in the middle. CDR3 amino acids: CASKAAQETQYF. CDR3 coding DNA: TGTGCCAGCAAAGCGGCCCAAGAGACCCAGTACTTC.

The genes are TRBV12-3 or TRBV12-4 and TRBJ2-7, with D unclear. The end of the DNA fits TRBJ2-5 better, so the J call may be wrong. There are 13 residues in the CDR3. CDR3 region: CASSPSPQETQYF. CDR3 sequence (DNA): TGTGCCAGCAGTCCCAGCCCCCAAGAGACCCAGTACTTC.

As to this clonotype: This clone may be a read error of a much larger clone one base away. The CDR3 loop reads CASIRGRDFYEQYF. The CDR3 DNA reads TGTGCCAGCATCCGGGGCAGGGATTTTTACGAGCAGTACTTC. The chain combines TRBV6-6 with TRBJ2-7; tentatively, D is TRBD1 or TRBD2 (5 bases each). The CDR3 covers 14 residues. V lost 7 bases, J lost 4 bases, and 17 bases lay in between. Germline-derived CDR1 and CDR2 are MNHNY and SVGAGI (reference sequence).

There are many counts of this clonotype. The chain uses TRBV29-1 and TRBJ2-5; D ambiguous. In germline, CDR1 is SQVTM, CDR2 ANQGSEA. Trimming cost V 3 bases and J 0 bases, with 5 bases left between them. CDR3 length equals 12 residues. CDR3 DNA sequence: TGCAGCGTTGAGACCGACCAAGAGACCCAGTACTTC. Translated: CSVETDQETQYF.

This clonotype was counted only a few times. V usage is TRBV2 and J usage is TRBJ2-5, with 7 bases identical to TRBD2. V was clipped by 6 bases and J by 5 bases; unmatched bases: 9. The CDR3 spans 14 residues. In germline, CDR1 is SNHLY, CDR2 FYNNEI. This chain's CDR3 is CASRDSGASETQYF. The CDR3 DNA reads TGTGCCAGCAGAGACAGCGGGGCCTCGGAGACCCAGTACTTC.

V usage is TRBV5-6 and J usage is TRBJ2-7; tentatively, D is TRBD2 (6 bases). This CDR3 has 17 residues. Germline V gives CDR1 SGHDT, CDR2 YYEEEE. V lost 2 bases and J lost 5, with 23 bases in between. Here the CDR3 reads CASSFYQTGERFDEQYF. DNA of the CDR3: TGTGCCAGCAGCTTCTATCAGACGGGAGAACGATTTGACGAGCAGTACTTC.